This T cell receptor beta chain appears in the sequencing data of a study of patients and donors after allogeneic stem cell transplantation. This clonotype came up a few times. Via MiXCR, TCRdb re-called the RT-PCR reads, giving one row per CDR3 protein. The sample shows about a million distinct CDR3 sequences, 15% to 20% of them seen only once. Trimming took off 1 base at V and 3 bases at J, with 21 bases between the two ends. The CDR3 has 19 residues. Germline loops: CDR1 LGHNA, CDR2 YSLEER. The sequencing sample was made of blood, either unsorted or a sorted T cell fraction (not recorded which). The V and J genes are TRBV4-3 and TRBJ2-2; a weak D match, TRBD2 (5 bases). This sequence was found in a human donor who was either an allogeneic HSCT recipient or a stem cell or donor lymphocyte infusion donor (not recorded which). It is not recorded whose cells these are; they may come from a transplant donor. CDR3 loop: CASSQGSAAPERDTGELFF. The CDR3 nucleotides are TGCGCCAGCAGCCAAGGATCTGCGGCCCCCGAGAGGGACACCGGGGAGCTGTTTTTT.